These 22 T cell receptor beta chains originate from one sample sequenced in a study of PD-1 blockade in classical Hodgkin lymphoma (dated by TCRdb to 2018 to 2021). Library creation used the immunoSEQ multiplex PCR assay. In its TCRdb copy, this immuneACCESS table keeps in-frame sequences only and misses some clones. Where compared with another copy, unresolved V genes explain less than half of these, and the others have no known cause. The sample has around 36,000 clones on record, 85% to 90% of them singletons. The biggest ten clones account for around 9.7% of the sample. What this sample's time point label stands for: cycle 1 day 1 (C1D1), immediately before nivolumab initiation. Relapse after autologous stem cell transplantation had occurred in all trial patients, and cohorts A, B and C were distinguished by prior brentuximab vedotin exposure. Specimen: peripheral blood mononuclear cells (PBMCs), collected at baseline. The source is a human donor with classical Hodgkin lymphoma.

This chain joins TRBV15 and TRBJ1-5; D unclear. Germline V gene data show CDR1 as LNHNV and CDR2 as YYDKDF (reference sequence). This CDR3 contains 15 residues. Trimming cost V 0 bases and J 4 bases, with 10 bases left between them. As DNA, the CDR3 is TGTGCCACCAGCAGAGATCGTCGGGCAAATCAGCCCCAGCATTTT. Amino acids: CATSRDRRANQPQHF.

This chain uses TRBV27 with TRBJ2-7; unclear D gene. Trimming stripped 0 bases from V and 1 base from J, with 10 bases between. This CDR3 is built from 15 residues. CDR1 and CDR2 (germline): MNHEY, SMNVEV (reference sequence). For the CDR3, the DNA is TGTGCCAGCAGTTTATCATGGGGATTTTCCTACGAGCAGTACTTC. This sequence encodes CASSLSWGFSYEQYF.

This clone was seen just once. The rearrangement joins TRBV7-6 to TRBJ1-2, with a weak D call TRBD1 (5 bases). Per germline, CDR1 SGHVS and CDR2 FNYEAQ. The CDR3 loop spans 15 amino acids. Trimming took 0 bases from V and 5 from J, leaving 13 bases between them. CDR3 nucleotides: TGTGCCAGCAGCTTAGCCCGAGGGACCGATTATGGCTACACCTTC. This sequence encodes CASSLARGTDYGYTF.

This chain connects TRBV9 to TRBJ1-3; maybe TRBD1 (6 bases). This CDR3 comprises 15 residues. Germline V CDR1 and CDR2: SGDLS, YYNGEE. Trimming stripped 4 bases from V and 0 bases from J, with 11 bases between. CDR3: CASSRTDFSGNTIYF. The CDR3 coding sequence is TGTGCCAGCAGCCGGACAGATTTCTCTGGAAACACCATATATTTT.

The genes are TRBV6-5 and TRBJ1-4; TRBD1 agrees at 7 bases. Germline lookup yields CDR1 MNHEY and CDR2 SVGAGI. The CDR3 runs to 15 residues. With V trimmed by 2 bases and J by 7 bases, 7 bases remained unmatched. Here the CDR3 DNA reads TGTGCCAGCAGTTACGGGACAGCCTTTAGTGAAAAACTGTTTTTT. Its protein is CASSYGTAFSEKLFF.

This rearrangement joins TRBV6-5 to TRBJ1-2, with 7 bases lining up with TRBD1. CDR1 and CDR2 from the germline V gene are MNHEY and SVGAGI. With V trimmed by 3 bases and J by 6 bases, 10 bases remained unmatched. The CDR3 has 15 residues. As DNA, the CDR3 is TGTGCCAGCAGTTATACTGAGGGGGCTGCCGATGGCTACACCTTC. Translation gives CASSYTEGAADGYTF.

The sample holds one count of this clone. Here the CDR3 reads CASSPRIRDRGLQNEKLFF. Written as DNA, the CDR3 is TGTGCCAGCAGCCCTCGGATACGGGACAGGGGATTACAAAATGAAAAACTGTTTTTT. This chain uses TRBV7-9 with TRBJ1-4; TRBD1 matches at 10 bases. The CDR3 consists of 19 residues. J was trimmed by 5 bases and V by 5 bases; bases with no gene match: 17. Germline V gene sequence: CDR1 SEHNR, CDR2 FQNEAQ (reference sequence).

The chain couples TRBV10-3 to TRBJ1-1, with a tentative D call TRBD1 (6 bases). V was clipped by 4 bases and J by 3 bases, with 15 bases between them. The germline V gene has CDR1 ENHRY and CDR2 SYGVKD. The CDR3 is made up of 15 amino acids. For the CDR3, the DNA is TGTGCCATCAGTGTTTTAGGGGGGCAGGACACTGAAGCTTTCTTT. Its protein product is CAISVLGGQDTEAFF.

This clone occurred once. V gene TRBV11-2 combines with J gene TRBJ2-1, with 12 nucleotides matching TRBD2. The CDR3 totals 18 residues. V was pared by 1 base and J by 1 base, with 5 bases of the junction left unmatched. Per germline, CDR1 SGHAT and CDR2 FQNNGV. The CDR3 DNA is TGTGCCAGCAGCTTAGCTAGCGGGGGGGGTAGGTCCTACAATGAGCAGTTCTTC. Its translation is CASSLASGGGRSYNEQFF.

This clone was seen a single time. V gene TRBV18 combines with J gene TRBJ2-7; no clear D gene. Germline-derived CDR1 and CDR2 are KGHSH and LQKENI. The V and J ends lost 3 bases and 3 bases respectively, with 12 bases between them. The CDR3 has 14 residues. The CDR3 spells CASSPENSRYEQYF. In DNA form, the CDR3 reads TGTGCCAGCTCACCCGAGAACAGTCGCTACGAGCAGTACTTC.

This clone was picked up a small number of times. The chain joins TRBV6-5 to TRBJ1-5; the match to TRBD1 covers 9 bases. Germline V gene data show CDR1 as MNHEY and CDR2 as SVGAGI. V trimming: 5 bases; J trimming: 7 bases; junction bases outside the gene matches: 6. CDR3 length equals 14 residues. The CDR3 nucleotides read TGTGCCAGCAGTCCCGGGACAGGGCGCCAGCCCCAGCATTTT. Its translation is CASSPGTGRQPQHF.

This clone is a singleton in its sample. The chain uses TRBV20-1 and TRBJ1-1; D gene uncertain. The V and J ends lost 3 bases and 7 bases respectively, with 9 bases between them. The CDR3 totals 11 residues. Germline V gives CDR1 DFQATT, CDR2 SNEGSKA (reference sequence). CDR3 loop: CSARGSNEAFF. CDR3 bases: TGCAGTGCTAGGGGCTCTAATGAAGCTTTCTTT.

The gene calls are TRBV28 and TRBJ2-7; 7 nucleotides agree with TRBD1. This CDR3 contains 17 residues. CDR1 and CDR2 from the germline V gene are MDHEN and SYDVKM. V lost 5 bases, J lost 3 bases, and 16 bases stayed unmatched. The DNA of the CDR3 is TGTGCCAGCAGTCTTGACAGGGAGCGAGGTAGTAGCTACGAGCAGTACTTC. Protein: CASSLDRERGSSYEQYF.

V gene TRBV6-6 combines with J gene TRBJ2-3, with a weak D call TRBD2 (6 bases). Germline CDR1 MNHNY, CDR2 SVGAGI (reference sequence). The CDR3 extends over 14 amino acids. The V gene lost 8 bases and the J gene lost 1 base, with 13 bases spanning the gap. DNA for the CDR3: TGTGCCAGCGGAAGCCAGCGGGGCACAGATACGCAGTATTTT. Residues: CASGSQRGTDTQYF.

V is TRBV9 and J is TRBJ1-3, with TRBD1 identical over 8 bases. The V and J ends lost 4 bases and 4 bases, in that order; junction bases with no gene match: 16. Looked up from germline, CDR1 is SGDLS and CDR2 is YYNGEE. There are 18 residues in the CDR3. CDR3 nucleotide sequence: TGTGCCAGCAGCCCGCGCAGCCCGAGGACAGGGTCCGGAAACACCATATATTTT. The encoded protein is CASSPRSPRTGSGNTIYF.

The chain recombines TRBV10-3 with TRBJ1-1; maybe TRBD1 (5 bases). V shed 10 bases and J shed 6 bases, with 21 bases lying between them. The CDR3 runs to 14 residues. CDR1 and CDR2 (germline): ENHRY, SYGVKD. The CDR3 region has the DNA TGTGCCACCACGTTCCGGGGCGGTAGCGCTGAAGCTTTCTTT. This translates into CATTFRGGSAEAFF.

The chain is built from TRBV9 and TRBJ2-3; 16 bases are a match to TRBD2. V was clipped by 4 bases and J by 5 bases; unmatched bases: 10. CDR3 length equals 18 residues. Germline V gene sequence: CDR1 SGDLS, CDR2 YYNGEE. The CDR3 DNA sequence: TGTGCCAGCAGCTTAACCGGGACTAGCGGGGGGGCCCAAGATACGCAGTATTTT. Amino acid sequence: CASSLTGTSGGAQDTQYF.

The V and J genes are TRBV6-5 and TRBJ1-3; TRBD1 is a possible D gene (5 bases). CDR3 length equals 12 residues. The V gene lost 9 bases and the J gene lost 6 bases, with 12 bases spanning the gap. Germline V gives CDR1 MNHEY, CDR2 SVGAGI. The CDR3, as DNA: TGTGCCAGGTCGGGGCTATTAAACACCATATATTTT. Its protein product is CARSGLLNTIYF.

The genes are TRBV12-5 and TRBJ2-7; 7 bases match TRBD1. Trimming took 1 base from V and 3 from J; bases not matched to a gene: 9. This CDR3 has 16 residues. CDR1 and CDR2 from the germline V gene are LGHNT and FRNRAP. CDR3 nucleotide sequence: TGTGCTAGTGGTTTGGCGATTGCCGGGACAGTCTACGAGCAGTACTTC. As protein: CASGLAIAGTVYEQYF.

V and J are TRBV6-5 and TRBJ2-5; the D is unclear. Germline V lookup: CDR1 MNHEY, CDR2 SVGAGI. CDR3 size: 14 residues. Deletions cut 6 bases from V and 2 bases from J, with 13 bases between. The CDR3 sequence is CASSKIRVQETQYF. The CDR3 DNA is TGTGCCAGCAGCAAAATACGCGTGCAAGAGACCCAGTACTTC.

This clone was counted a few times. The J gene is TRBJ1-6, the V gene TRBV7-9; the D is unclear. Germline loops: CDR1 SEHNR, CDR2 FQNEAQ (reference sequence). V lost 4 bases to trimming and J lost 6 bases, with 13 bases between them. The CDR3 spans 15 residues. Here the CDR3 reads CASSSIVGSNSPLHF. The CDR3 region has the DNA TGTGCCAGCAGCTCTATAGTCGGGTCTAATTCACCCCTCCACTTT.

This clone was recorded only once. V gene TRBV12-5 combines with J gene TRBJ2-1; TRBD2 aligns across 7 bases. CDR1 and CDR2 from the germline V gene are LGHNT and FRNRAP. V was pared by 1 base and J by 1 base, with 7 bases of the junction left unmatched. There are 17 residues in the CDR3. CDR3 nucleotide sequence: TGTGCTAGTGGTTTGGGGGTGGGGCGGGGGTCCTACAATGAGCAGTTCTTC. Translating it yields CASGLGVGRGSYNEQFF.